This T cell receptor beta chain comes out of a study of blood T cell repertoires in COVID-19. Study context: Samples representing acute and convalescent COVID-19 were sourced from the United States, Italy and Spain. From T cells, B-cell-depleted T cells, or PBMCs came the material, which was cDNA or gDNA.

CDR3 length: 15 amino acids. The germline CDR1 and CDR2 sequences are SGHRS and YFSETQ. The V gene end was trimmed by 0 bases and the J gene end by 3 bases; junction bases not matched to a gene: 6. As originally analysed: Nucleated cell counts were estimated from reference gene primer amplification. The assay was immunoSEQ multiplex PCR, and TCRdb's table has in-frame clones only and misses some. The D gene and trimming were derived from the DNA, and the V and J assignments and clone size from that table. This sample has about 170,000 clones, with around 87% found just once. The clonotype comes from a man younger than 35 with active or convalescent COVID-19. The rearrangement joins TRBV5-1 to TRBJ2-7; 7 bases align to TRBD1. Sequencing was done on a sample of peripheral blood. The CDR3: CASSLDVTGFYEQYV. In DNA, the CDR3 is TGCGCCAGCAGCTTGGATGTGACAGGGTTCTACGAGCAGTACGTC.